Each of the 19 T cell receptor beta chains below was sequenced from the same sample in a study of regulatory and conventional T cells in RAG deficiency. Using immunoSEQ multiplex PCR, the repertoire was profiled, and TCRdb retains in-frame clones only, with some absent. The top ten clones hold about an eighth of a sample with tens of thousands of clones, around 89% of them seen once. This sample also appeared in a second study, on regulatory T cells. From that paper: The primer mix had 52 TRBV and 13 TRBJ primers.

What was sequenced was CD8+ T cells sorted from blood. The receptor source for this set is a human donor in good health.

This chain uses TRBV19 with TRBJ1-1; D possibly corresponds to TRBD1 (5 bases). The CDR3 length is 11 residues. In germline, CDR1 is LNHDA, CDR2 SQIVND (reference sequence). CDR3 loop: CVDGDHTEAFF. As DNA, the CDR3 is TGTGTCGATGGGGACCACACTGAAGCTTTCTTT.

The J gene is TRBJ2-5, the V gene TRBV7-9; 10 bases agree with TRBD2. V trimming: 5 bases; J trimming: 0 bases; junction bases outside the gene matches: 6. Germline V lookup: CDR1 SEHNR, CDR2 FQNEAQ (reference sequence). This CDR3 comprises 16 residues. CDR3 loop: CASSLILAGNQETQYF. The DNA for the CDR3 is TGTGCCAGCAGCCTGATACTAGCGGGGAACCAAGAGACCCAGTACTTC.

This chain connects TRBV5-1 to TRBJ2-4; D unresolved. Between the trimmed V and J ends, which lost 0 bases and 5 bases, there was a span of 3 bases. The germline V gene has CDR1 SGHRS and CDR2 YFSETQ. This CDR3 has 12 residues. The CDR3 spells CASSLGQNIQYF. CDR3 in DNA: TGCGCCAGCAGCTTGGGCCAAAACATTCAGTACTTC.

This clone occurred once. This chain links TRBV5-6 with TRBJ2-7; the D gene is possibly TRBD1 (6 bases). Trimming took off 7 bases at V and 3 bases at J, with 17 bases between the two ends. Germline CDR1 reads SGHDT; CDR2 reads YYEEEE. The CDR3 has 14 residues. The CDR3 DNA reads as TGTGCCAGCCGATCTCAGGGGCTTCACTACGAGCAGTACTTC. Protein product: CASRSQGLHYEQYF.

The V gene is TRBV5-1, the J gene TRBJ2-3; perhaps TRBD2 as D (5 bases). CDR3 length: 13 amino acids. Germline V gene data show CDR1 as SGHRS and CDR2 as YFSETQ. The V gene lost 2 bases and the J gene lost 1 base, with 5 bases spanning the gap. The CDR3 sequence is CASSLAGTDTQYF. CDR3 in DNA: TGCGCCAGCAGCTTAGCGGGCACAGATACGCAGTATTTT.

This clone has only one observation. The rearrangement joins TRBV6-1 to TRBJ1-6; D is possibly TRBD1 (5 bases). CDR1 is MNHNS and CDR2 is SASEGT in the germline V gene. CDR3 length: 14 residues. Trimming cost V 10 bases and J 8 bases, with 18 bases left between them. CDR3 bases: TGTGCCACCTCGACAGTAAACTCCTATTCACCCCTCCACTTT. This codes for CATSTVNSYSPLHF.

The chain has TRBV2 and TRBJ2-7; D possibly corresponds to TRBD2 (6 bases). The CDR3 has 15 amino acids. Germline V gene lookup returns CDR1 SNHLY and CDR2 FYNNEI. V was clipped by 6 bases and J by 1 base, with 16 bases between them. Written as DNA, the CDR3 is TGTGCCAGCAGGGTGGAGGGGCCTGAGTCCTACGAGCAGTACTTC. Translation gives CASRVEGPESYEQYF.

The chain combines TRBV7-6 with TRBJ1-2; TRBD1 agrees at 7 bases. There are 15 residues in the CDR3. The germline V gene encodes CDR1 SGHVS and CDR2 FNYEAQ. Trimming cost V 5 bases and J 4 bases; bases outside gene matches: 10. CDR3 region: CASSQNPTGTYGYTF. For the CDR3, the DNA is TGTGCCAGCAGCCAAAACCCGACAGGGACCTATGGCTACACCTTC.

The chain joins TRBV15 to TRBJ1-1; 7 bases map to TRBD1. The trim removed 1 base at V and 7 bases at J, leaving 9 bases unmatched. This CDR3 has 15 amino acids. Germline V CDR1 and CDR2: LNHNV, YYDKDF (reference sequence). Here the CDR3 DNA reads TGTGCCACCAGCAGAGGGACAGGAGGCACCATTGAAGCTTTCTTT. Its translation is CATSRGTGGTIEAFF.

V gene TRBV7-9 combines with J gene TRBJ2-2; D unclear. Per germline, CDR1 SEHNR and CDR2 FQNEAQ (reference sequence). Trimming stripped 4 bases from V and 0 bases from J, with 6 bases between. The CDR3 runs to 14 residues. The CDR3 DNA reads as TGTGCCAGCAGCTCCGGGCCGAACACCGGGGAGCTGTTTTTT. This gives the protein CASSSGPNTGELFF. Filled out from reference TRBV7-9 and TRBJ2-2, the complete variable domain reads DTGVSQNPRHKITKRGQNVTFRCDPISEHNRLYWYRQTLGQGPEFLTYFQNEAQLEKSRLLSDRFSAERPKGSFSTLEIQRTEQGDSAMYLCASSSGPNTGELFFGEGSRLTVL.

By its share, this clone is large (0.1 to 1%). The rearrangement links TRBV7-2 to TRBJ2-5, with 8 bases aligning to TRBD1. CDR1 is SGHTA and CDR2 is FQGNSA in the germline V gene. The CDR3 is 16 amino acids. V trimming: 1 base; J trimming: 5 bases; junction bases outside the gene matches: 9. The CDR3 DNA follows: TGTGCCAGCAGCTTAGGTCTGGCAGGGGGCTGGGAGACCCAGTACTTC. Its protein product is CASSLGLAGGWETQYF.

The chain carries TRBV28 and TRBJ2-1, with D perhaps matching TRBD2 (6 bases). This CDR3 has 14 residues. CDR1 is MDHEN, CDR2 SYDVKM, per germline. Trimming pared 6 bases from V and 15 bases from J, leaving 24 bases between. CDR3 amino acids: CASSPVTSRSGRFF. The CDR3 DNA reads as TGTGCCAGCAGCCCCGTTACTAGCCGGTCAGGGCGGTTCTTC.

This sequence joins TRBV27 and TRBJ2-7, with 9 positions matching TRBD1. The CDR3 length is 17 residues. V lost 8 bases and J lost 0; bases outside the gene matches: 14. The germline gives CDR1 MNHEY, CDR2 SMNVEV (reference sequence). This chain's CDR3 is CASSYLPGTGTSYEQYF. CDR3 coding DNA: TGTGCCAGCTCGTACTTACCCGGGACAGGGACCTCCTACGAGCAGTACTTC.

This clone was seen a handful of times. The CDR3 region has the DNA TGTGCCATCAGTGAAGGACTAGCGGGGTACAATGAGCAGTTCTTC. Translation: CAISEGLAGYNEQFF. V is TRBV10-3 and J is TRBJ2-1, with TRBD2 identical over 12 bases. In germline, CDR1 is ENHRY, CDR2 SYGVKD. V lost 3 bases and J lost 4; bases outside the gene matches: 1. The CDR3 consists of 15 residues.

The chain links TRBV7-9 to TRBJ1-1, with D uncertain. This CDR3 is 10 amino acids long. Germline values: CDR1 SEHNR, CDR2 FQNEAQ (reference sequence). V lost 5 bases to trimming and J lost 11 bases, with 9 bases between them. The CDR3 nucleotides read TGTGCCAGCAGCGCAAGCGAGGCTTTCTTT. Translating gives CASSASEAFF.

This clone counts as medium-sized. The chain combines TRBV4-1 with TRBJ1-6; 7 nucleotides line up with TRBD1. The CDR3 is 15 residues long. In germline, CDR1 is MGHRA, CDR2 YSYEKL. The V gene end was trimmed by 4 bases and the J gene end by 9 bases; junction bases not matched to a gene: 9. In DNA form, the CDR3 reads TGCGCCAGCAGCCTCGAACAGGGGATGGTTTCACCCCTCCACTTT. It codes for CASSLEQGMVSPLHF.

The V call is TRBV28, the J call TRBJ1-2; D is unresolved. CDR1 is MDHEN, CDR2 SYDVKM, per germline. The CDR3 spans 17 residues. Trimming shortened V by 5 bases and J by 4 bases, and 23 bases separated the two germline ends. The CDR3 protein is CASSRKSRSVGFYGYTF. DNA of the CDR3: TGTGCCAGCAGTCGAAAATCGAGGTCCGTGGGCTTCTATGGCTACACCTTC.

For this clone: The same CDR3 also results from other DNA sequences found in this sample. In nucleotides, the CDR3 is TGCGCCAGCAGGGGGACTAGCGGGAGACCCCTCGCAGATACGCAGTATTTT. This sequence encodes CASRGTSGRPLADTQYF. J is TRBJ2-3 and V is TRBV10-2, with 14 bases matching TRBD2. The CDR3 has 17 amino acids. Germline CDR1 reads WSHSY; CDR2 reads SAAADI. J gave up 4 bases and V 6 bases, and 9 bases lay outside the gene matches.

This chain joins TRBV28 and TRBJ2-6, with 7 bases matching TRBD1. J was trimmed by 0 bases and V by 6 bases; bases with no gene match: 11. The CDR3 is made up of 18 amino acids. Germline V gene sequence: CDR1 MDHEN, CDR2 SYDVKM. The CDR3 bases are TGTGCCAGCAGCCCGACAGGGTCTTCTTACTCTGGGGCCAACGTCCTGACTTTC. It encodes CASSPTGSSYSGANVLTF.